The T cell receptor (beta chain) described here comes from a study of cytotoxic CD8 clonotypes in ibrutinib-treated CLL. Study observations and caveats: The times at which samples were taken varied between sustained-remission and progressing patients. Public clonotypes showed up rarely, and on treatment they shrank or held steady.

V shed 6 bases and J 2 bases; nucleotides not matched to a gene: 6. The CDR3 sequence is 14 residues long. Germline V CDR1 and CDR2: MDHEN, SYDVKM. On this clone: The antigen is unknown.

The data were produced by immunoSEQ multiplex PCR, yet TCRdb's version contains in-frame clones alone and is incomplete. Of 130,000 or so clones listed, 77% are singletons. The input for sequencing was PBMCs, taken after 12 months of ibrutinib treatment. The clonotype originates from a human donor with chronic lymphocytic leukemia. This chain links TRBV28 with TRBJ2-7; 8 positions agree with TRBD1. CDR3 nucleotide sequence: TGTGCCAGCAGAGACGGGACAGGTGCCTACGAGCAGTACTTC. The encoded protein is CASRDGTGAYEQYF.